This TCR beta chain was observed in a study of blood T cell repertoires in COVID-19. Study in general: Nucleic acid was either cDNA or gDNA, and it came from T cells, B-cell-depleted T cells, or PBMCs.

The V segment lost 0 bases and the J segment 2 bases; nucleotides outside the gene matches: 3. CDR3 size: 17 residues. CDR1 is MRHNA, CDR2 SNTAGT, per germline. Per the original methods: Amplification from reference gene primers served as the basis for estimated nucleated cell counts. Clones were read by immunoSEQ multiplex PCR, and TCRdb kept only the in-frame ones, dropping some. That table supplies the V and J calls and clone size; D and trimming were determined from the DNA. The table lists about 670,000 clones, about 87% of them singletons. The source material was peripheral blood. The chain couples TRBV6-4 to TRBJ2-3, with 12 bases fitting TRBD2. The sequence derives from a young woman with acute or convalescent COVID-19. The CDR3, as DNA: TGTGCCAGCAGTGACTCGACTAGCGGGGGACACACAGATACGCAGTATTTT. Residues: CASSDSTSGGHTDTQYF.